This TCR beta chain was profiled in a study of T-cell memory formation after mild COVID-19. Study-wide context: Among the donors, TCR clusters were largely specific to each donor. Study-wide findings and caveats: Day 15 to 85 contractors were CD4/CD8 balanced; later expanders leaned CD4+. Contracting CD4+ clones were located mainly in CM and EM, and CD8+ clones in EMRA.

This clonotype was picked up a small number of times. Its antigen is as yet unknown. A 5'RACE reaction primed in the constant segment made cDNA libraries of TCR alpha and TCR beta, and these carried sample barcodes and UMIs. In TCRdb, the 5' RACE reads were re-called with MiXCR into one record per CDR3 protein. The sample holds more than 200,000 distinct CDR3 sequences, about 15% seen once. Germline CDR1 is SEHNR and CDR2 is FQNEAQ (reference sequence). The CDR3 is made up of 13 amino acids. Trimming cost V 8 bases and J 9 bases, with 17 bases left between them. V gene TRBV7-9 combines with J gene TRBJ1-5; D is ambiguous. The sequence derives from a man aged 18 to 35 who had mild COVID-19 (a few samples of this study predate the infection). Cell type and time point are not known. The specimen sequenced was PBMCs or a T cell subset sorted from them (not recorded which). This CDR3 reads CASSSGSLAPQHF. CDR3 sequence (DNA): TGTGCCAGCTCGAGCGGCAGCCTAGCGCCCCAGCATTTT.